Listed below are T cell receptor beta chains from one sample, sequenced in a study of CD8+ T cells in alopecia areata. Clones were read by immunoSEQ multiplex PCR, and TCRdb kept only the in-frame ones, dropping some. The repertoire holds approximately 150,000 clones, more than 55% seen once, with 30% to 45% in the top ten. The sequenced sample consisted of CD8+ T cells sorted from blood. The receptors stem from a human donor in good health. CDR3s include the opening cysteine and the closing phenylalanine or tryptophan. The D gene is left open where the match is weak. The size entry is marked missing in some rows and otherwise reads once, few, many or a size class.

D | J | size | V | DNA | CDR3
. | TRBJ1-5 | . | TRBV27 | TGTGCCAGCAGTTCGCGGTTCAATCAGCCCCAGCATTTT | CASSSRFNQPQHF
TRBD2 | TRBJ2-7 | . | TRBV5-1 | TGCGCCAGCAGCTCAGTAGCGGGAGTATTTCACGAGCAGTACTTC | CASSSVAGVFHEQYF
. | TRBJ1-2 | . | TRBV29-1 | TGCAGCGCCGAGGAGGGGGGCGGCTATGGCTACACCTTC | CSAEEGGGYGYTF
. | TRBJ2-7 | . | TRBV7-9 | TGTGCCAGCAGCTTAAGCGGGCGAACCTACGAGCAGTACTTC | CASSLSGRTYEQYF
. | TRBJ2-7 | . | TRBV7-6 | TGTGCCAGCAGCCCAGGATCCAACTACGAGCAGTACTTC | CASSPGSNYEQYF
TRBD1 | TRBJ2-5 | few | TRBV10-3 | TGTGCCATCTCAAGGGACAGGGACGAGACCCAGTACTTC | CAISRDRDETQYF
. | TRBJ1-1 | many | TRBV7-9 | TGTGCCAGCAGAGTACAGAACACTGAAGCTTTCTTT | CASRVQNTEAFF
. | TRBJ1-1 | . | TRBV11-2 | TGTGCCAGCACAAATATTCGGGACACTGAAGCTTTCTTT | CASTNIRDTEAFF
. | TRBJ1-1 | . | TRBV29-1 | TGCAGCGTTGGAGTCGGCCATGAAGCTTTCTTT | CSVGVGHEAFF
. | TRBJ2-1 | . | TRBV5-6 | TGTGCCAGCAGCTCTGGGACTCCAGGCCATGAGCAGTTCTTC | CASSSGTPGHEQFF
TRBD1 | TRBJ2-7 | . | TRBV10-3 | TGTGCCATCAGTAGCACCGGGACAGGGATCAACGAGCAGTACTTC | CAISSTGTGINEQYF
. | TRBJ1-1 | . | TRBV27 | TGTGCCAGCAGTTGGGAACCACAGGGATCGAACACTGAAGCTTTCTTT | CASSWEPQGSNTEAFF
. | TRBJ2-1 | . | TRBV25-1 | TGTGCCAGCTTCCAGTCTGAGCAGTTCTTC | CASFQSEQFF
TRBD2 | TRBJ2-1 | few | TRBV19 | TGTGCCAGCCAATCCCACCCCCATGTAGGGACTAGCTTAGGTGAGCAGTTCTTC | CASQSHPHVGTSLGEQFF
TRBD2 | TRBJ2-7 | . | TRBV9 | TGTGCCAGCAGCGTAGAGTCTAGCGGGAGCGAGCAGTACTTC | CASSVESSGSEQYF
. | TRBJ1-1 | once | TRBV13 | TGTGCCAGCAGCCCCGTAGGGGAGGCGATTATGCACACTGAAGCTTTCTTT | CASSPVGEAIMHTEAFF
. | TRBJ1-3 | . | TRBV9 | TGTGCCAGCAGCAGGTCGGTGAACTCTGGAAACACCATATATTTT | CASSRSVNSGNTIYF
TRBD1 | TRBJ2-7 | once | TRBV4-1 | TGCGCCAGCAGCCAAGGACAGGGGGCCTACGAGCAGTACTTC | CASSQGQGAYEQYF
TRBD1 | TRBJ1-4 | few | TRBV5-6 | TGTGCCAGCAGCTTTGGGACAGGGTTTGAAAAACTGTTTTTT | CASSFGTGFEKLFF
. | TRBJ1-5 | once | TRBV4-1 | TGCGCCAGCAGTCTCAGGGACAGCAATCAGCCCCAGCATTTT | CASSLRDSNQPQHF
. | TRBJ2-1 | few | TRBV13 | TGTGCCAGCAGCCACCGGGAAGATGAGCAGTTCTTC | CASSHREDEQFF
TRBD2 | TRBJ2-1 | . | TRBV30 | TGTGCCTGTTCGGGAGGAACCGGGAATGAGCAGTTCTTC | CACSGGTGNEQFF
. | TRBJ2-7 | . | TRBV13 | TGTGCCAGCAGCTTAACCCGGGGCGAGCAGTACTTC | CASSLTRGEQYF
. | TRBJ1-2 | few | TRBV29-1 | TGCAGCGTTGATCTGAAGGGCCCTCGATACTATGGCTACACCTTC | CSVDLKGPRYYGYTF
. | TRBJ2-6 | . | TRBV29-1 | TGCAGCGTTGAAACACGTACGGACCGCTCTGGGGCCAACGTCCTGACTTTC | CSVETRTDRSGANVLTF
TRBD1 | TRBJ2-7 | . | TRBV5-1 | TGCGCCAGCAGCTTGTCGGACAGGGGTCTAGTAATGAACTTC | CASSLSDRGLVMNF
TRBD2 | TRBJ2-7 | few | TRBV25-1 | TGTGCCAGCAGGAGTGGGGGGGCTAGCGGGAGAACCTACGAGCAGTACTTC | CASRSGGASGRTYEQYF
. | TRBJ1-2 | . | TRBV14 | TGTGCCAGCAGCCAGGACTCCTTCAACTATGGCTACACCTTC | CASSQDSFNYGYTF
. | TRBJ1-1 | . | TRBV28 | TGTGCCAGCAGCCCTCCTTGGGCAGGGGAGGACACTGAAGCTTTCTTT | CASSPPWAGEDTEAFF
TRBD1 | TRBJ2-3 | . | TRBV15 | TGTGCCACCAGCGCGCACAGGGGTGATACGCAGTATTTT | CATSAHRGDTQYF
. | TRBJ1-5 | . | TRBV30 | TGTGCCTGGAGTGTAGGCACAGGTCCCAATCAGCCCCAGCATTTT | CAWSVGTGPNQPQHF
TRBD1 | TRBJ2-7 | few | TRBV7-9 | TGTGCCAGCAGCCCGGGACAGGGGGCCTACGAGCAGTACTTC | CASSPGQGAYEQYF
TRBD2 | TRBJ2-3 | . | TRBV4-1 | TGCGCCAGCAGCCAATTCGGACCGGGACTAGCGGGAGGAGGCACAGATACGCAGTATTTT | CASSQFGPGLAGGGTDTQYF